The source of this T cell receptor (beta chain) is a study of blood T cell repertoires in COVID-19. Across the study: Acute-phase and convalescent COVID-19 samples originated in the United States, Italy and Spain. PBMCs, B-cell-depleted T cells, or T cells provided the cDNA or gDNA that made up the material.

There are 15 residues in the CDR3. Germline loops: CDR1 SNHLY, CDR2 FYNNEI. Trimming removed 7 bases from V and 5 bases from J; junction bases left unmatched: 9. Methods used by the authors: Reference gene primer amplification yielded estimated nucleated cell counts. Profiled with immunoSEQ multiplex PCR; TCRdb holds only in-frame clones, not every one. V and J calls and clone size come straight from that table; D and trimming were deduced from the DNA. The sample holds about 200,000 clones; approximately 80% are singletons and the top ten take about 6.9%. Sequenced input: peripheral blood. The V gene is TRBV2, the J gene TRBJ2-2, with 8 bases lining up with TRBD1. This sequence was found in a human donor with acute or convalescent COVID-19. The donor label of this sample is uncertain. This CDR3 reads CASNGAGGFTGELFF. CDR3 coding DNA: TGTGCCAGCAATGGGGCAGGGGGCTTTACCGGGGAGCTGTTTTTT.